This is a list of T cell receptor beta chains from one sample in a study of human T cells and chemical hapten exposure. TCRdb passed the RACE reads through MiXCR, listing each CDR3 protein once. The sample holds roughly 50,000 distinct CDR3 sequences, 9.9% seen once. Sequencing was performed on whole blood, taken in connection with sensitization to the hapten diphenylcyclopropenone (DPC). These receptors originate from a middle-aged woman with alopecia areata. Some clones in this sample may be carry-over from other donors' samples. Each CDR3 is given with its conserved first and last residue. The D gene is left open where the match is weak. The size of a clone is reported for some rows only, either as once, few or many, or as a class for expanded clones.

D,length,V,size,J,DNA,CDR3
.,15,TRBV27,.,TRBJ2-7,TGTGCCAGCAGAACTGACGGGCACCCCTCCTACGAGCAGTACTTC,CASRTDGHPSYEQYF
.,12,TRBV25-1,.,TRBJ2-7,TGTGCCTGCATGGGGGGGCTCTACGAGCAGTACTTC,CACMGGLYEQYF
TRBD1,15,TRBV6-1,.,TRBJ2-5,TGTGCCAGCAGTGATAAGGGACAGGGACGAGAGACCCAGTACTTC,CASSDKGQGRETQYF
.,11,TRBV29-1,.,TRBJ1-1,TGCAGCGTTCAGGAGAACACTGAAGCTTTCTTT,CSVQENTEAFF
.,14,TRBV12-3/TRBV12-4,.,TRBJ2-7,TGTGCCAGCAGTTTTTCCAGGGGCTCCTACGAGCAGTACTTC,CASSFSRGSYEQYF
.,11,TRBV20-1,many,TRBJ1-1,TGCAGTGCTAGGGGGGGCACTGAAGCTTTCTTT,CSARGGTEAFF
TRBD2,16,TRBV9,many,TRBJ2-5,TGTGCCAGCAGCGTAGGTGGAGCGGGGGGGCCGGTGACCCAGTACTTC,CASSVGGAGGPVTQYF
TRBD2,16,TRBV10-3,few,TRBJ2-7,TGTGCCATCAGTGAGGGAGGGAGGGGCATGACCTACGAGCAGTACTTC,CAISEGGRGMTYEQYF
.,13,TRBV5-4,few,TRBJ1-5,TGTGCCAGCAGCTTAAACAGGGATGGGCCCCAGCATTTT,CASSLNRDGPQHF
.,15,TRBV4-2,.,TRBJ1-6,TGTGCCAGCAGCCAAGTTGGCCAGAGGGATTCACCCCTCCACTTT,CASSQVGQRDSPLHF
.,14,TRBV21-1,.,TRBJ2-2,TGTGCCAGCAGCCCGCGAACCCACACCGGGGAGCTGTTTTTT,CASSPRTHTGELFF
.,13,TRBV28,few,TRBJ2-7,TGTGCCAGCAGTGCTAGCTTTACCCACGAGCAGTACTTC,CASSASFTHEQYF
.,15,TRBV28,.,TRBJ2-1,TGTGCCAGCACCCTTGGCGGGATCTCCTACAATGAGCAGTTCTTC,CASTLGGISYNEQFF
.,13,TRBV12-3/TRBV12-4,.,TRBJ2-5,TGTGCCAGCAGCTATAGTGAGGGGGAGACCCAGTACTTC,CASSYSEGETQYF
TRBD1,14,TRBV6-5,.,TRBJ1-2,TGTGCCAGCAGGAAACCGGGACAGGGAACTGGCTACACCTTC,CASRKPGQGTGYTF
.,15,TRBV5-6,few,TRBJ1-5,TGTGCCAGCAGCTTGGCGGGACGGCGAGATCAGCCCCAGCATTTT,CASSLAGRRDQPQHF
.,15,TRBV27,.,TRBJ1-1,TGTGCCAGCAGTCAACAACTGGGAAAAGGGACTGAAGCTTTCTTT,CASSQQLGKGTEAFF
.,13,TRBV6-6,many,TRBJ1-1,TGTGCCAGCAGTTACTCGTCTGCCACTGAAGCTTTCTTT,CASSYSSATEAFF
.,15,TRBV3-1,.,TRBJ1-2,TGTGCCAGCAGCCCAAGTGGAGCAGGAGCATATGGCTACACCTTC,CASSPSGAGAYGYTF
.,13,TRBV6-5,few,TRBJ1-5,TGTGCCAGCAGTTACGACAGCTATCAGCCCCAGCATTTT,CASSYDSYQPQHF
.,11,TRBV3-1,few,TRBJ1-6,TGTGCCAGCGCATATCCGGGACACCTCCACTTT,CASAYPGHLHF
TRBD1,14,TRBV19,many,TRBJ2-7,TGTGCCAGTAGCTCCGGGACAGGGGTCCACGAGCAGTACTTC,CASSSGTGVHEQYF
TRBD1,15,TRBV12-3/TRBV12-4,many,TRBJ1-5,TGTGCCAGCAGTTTAAGGGGGCAGGTGAATCAGCCCCAGCATTTT,CASSLRGQVNQPQHF
.,13,TRBV7-3,many,TRBJ1-6,TGTGCCAGCAGCGAAGACGGTAATTCACCCCTCCACTTT,CASSEDGNSPLHF
.,14,TRBV21-1,.,TRBJ1-6,TGTGCCAGCAGCAACGTACCTCTTTGCTCACCCCTCCACTTT,CASSNVPLCSPLHF
TRBD2,15,TRBV19,many,TRBJ2-3,TGTGCCAGTAGTGTGGCTAGCGGGGTTACAGATACGCAGTATTTT,CASSVASGVTDTQYF
.,12,TRBV7-9,.,TRBJ2-7,TGTGCCAGCGGTCCGTCTCCCTACGAGCAGTACTTC,CASGPSPYEQYF
TRBD2,16,TRBV6-6,many,TRBJ2-3,TGTGCCAGCAGTTACGGGACTACCTTTACCGGAGATACGCAGTATTTT,CASSYGTTFTGDTQYF
.,19,TRBV12-2,few,TRBJ2-1,TGTGCAAGTCGCCTCTCGAAACCCTTCGGGGCCTTTTATTACAATGAGCAGTTCTTC,CASRLSKPFGAFYYNEQFF
.,15,TRBV29-1,few,TRBJ2-2,TGCAGCGTTGTCCCGGATACAGAGAACACCGGGGAGCTGTTTTTT,CSVVPDTENTGELFF
TRBD1,14,TRBV7-2,many,TRBJ1-1,TGTGCCAGCAGCCCGTACCCAGGGGGCACTGAAGCTTTCTTT,CASSPYPGGTEAFF
.,15,TRBV4-2,.,TRBJ2-2,TGTGCCAGCAGCCAAGAGTTGACAGACACCGGGGAGCTGTTTTTT,CASSQELTDTGELFF
TRBD1,16,TRBV6-4,many,TRBJ2-3,TGTGCCAGCAGTCGAACAGGGGGCACGGGCACAGATACGCAGTATTTT,CASSRTGGTGTDTQYF
TRBD2,15,TRBV20-1,many,TRBJ2-3,TGCAGTGCCGAAGGTAGCGGGGGGATCACAGATACGCAGTATTTT,CSAEGSGGITDTQYF
.,15,TRBV4-1,.,TRBJ2-2,TGCGCCAGCAGCCAACCAGCGCGGAACACCGGGGAGCTGTTTTTT,CASSQPARNTGELFF
.,15,TRBV9,many,TRBJ2-6,TGTGCCAGCAGCGCGCAGGGCTCCGGGGCCAACGTCCTGACTTTC,CASSAQGSGANVLTF
.,15,TRBV6-2/TRBV6-3,few,TRBJ1-1,TGTGCCAGCAGTCCCGCTTGGGCCATGAACACTGAAGCTTTCTTT,CASSPAWAMNTEAFF
.,18,TRBV6-2/TRBV6-3,many,TRBJ1-2,TGTGCCAGCAGTTACTCGAAGGGCCTTCACGTTTCTAACTATGGCTACACCTTC,CASSYSKGLHVSNYGYTF
.,16,TRBV20-1,few,TRBJ1-2,TGCAGTGCTCCAATAGTCACCGGGCCGATAAAGATGGGCTACACCTTC,CSAPIVTGPIKMGYTF
.,16,TRBV7-9,many,TRBJ1-5,TGTGCCAGCAGCTCGCGGGAGGGTACGAGCAATCAGCCCCAGCATTTT,CASSSREGTSNQPQHF
TRBD2,14,TRBV4-1,many,TRBJ2-2,TGCGCCAGCAGTCGGGGGGAGGACACCGGGGAGCTGTTTTTT,CASSRGEDTGELFF
.,15,TRBV7-2,few,TRBJ1-2,TGTGCCAGCAGCTTAGAGGTGAAACCCCCTATTGGCTACACCTTC,CASSLEVKPPIGYTF
TRBD1,15,TRBV6-5,many,TRBJ2-7,TGTGCCAGCAGTAGCACAGGGGCTCCTGCCTACGAGCAGTACTTC,CASSSTGAPAYEQYF
.,13,TRBV20-1,few,TRBJ2-7,TGCAGTGCTAGGCGGGGTGTTGCCTACGAGCAGTACTTC,CSARRGVAYEQYF
.,15,TRBV11-1,.,TRBJ2-7,TGTGCCAGCAGCTTAGGGGACACCCTCCCCTACGAGCAGTACTTC,CASSLGDTLPYEQYF
TRBD2,16,TRBV5-1,.,TRBJ2-5,TGCGCCAGCAGCGAAGGGACTAGCGGGGCCGCTAAGACCCAGTACTTC,CASSEGTSGAAKTQYF
.,16,TRBV19,many,TRBJ1-5,TGTGCCAGCAACCCCACCACCGGGGGTCGCAATCAGCCCCAGCATTTT,CASNPTTGGRNQPQHF
.,15,TRBV12-5,few,TRBJ2-3,TGTGCTAGTGGTTTGGGACATAGAGACACAGATACGCAGTATTTT,CASGLGHRDTDTQYF
.,15,TRBV11-2,many,TRBJ1-5,TGTGCCAGCAGCTTAACGGGACACCTCGGACAGCCCCAGCATTTT,CASSLTGHLGQPQHF
.,14,TRBV30,many,TRBJ1-1,TGTGCCTGGAGTCTCGGGAGGGAAGGCACTGAAGCTTTCTTT,CAWSLGREGTEAFF
.,15,TRBV7-2,many,TRBJ1-3,TGTGCCAGCAGCTTAGTAGTTGGGGCTGGAAACACCATATATTTT,CASSLVVGAGNTIYF
TRBD1,14,TRBV24-1,few,TRBJ1-4,TGTGCCACCAGTGACCCGACAGGGGATGAAAAACTGTTTTTT,CATSDPTGDEKLFF
.,12,TRBV4-1,.,TRBJ1-1,TGCGCCAGCAGCCAGCAAACAGATGAAGCTTTCTTT,CASSQQTDEAFF
.,16,TRBV11-2,.,TRBJ2-4,TGTGCCAGCGCAGAGGGCGGGGCCTCCTCCAAAAACTTTCAGTACTTC,CASAEGGASSKNFQYF
TRBD1,16,TRBV4-1,few,TRBJ1-2,TGCGCCAGCAGCCAAATGGGGACAGGGTCTAACTATGGCTACACCTTC,CASSQMGTGSNYGYTF
.,15,TRBV7-9,many,TRBJ1-1,TGTGCCAGCAGCTCAGGAGGGTCGCGGGGCACTGAAGCTTTCTTT,CASSSGGSRGTEAFF
.,12,TRBV7-2,many,TRBJ2-3,TGTGCCAGCAGCTACCAGGGGGGTACGCAGTATTTT,CASSYQGGTQYF
TRBD1,15,TRBV6-6,few,TRBJ2-1,TGTGCCAGCAGCCCCGGACAGGGGGCATCCAATGAGCAGTTCTTC,CASSPGQGASNEQFF
TRBD2,15,TRBV3-1,.,TRBJ2-1,TGTGCCAGCGGAACTAGCGGGGGGGATTACAATGAGCAGTTCTTC,CASGTSGGDYNEQFF